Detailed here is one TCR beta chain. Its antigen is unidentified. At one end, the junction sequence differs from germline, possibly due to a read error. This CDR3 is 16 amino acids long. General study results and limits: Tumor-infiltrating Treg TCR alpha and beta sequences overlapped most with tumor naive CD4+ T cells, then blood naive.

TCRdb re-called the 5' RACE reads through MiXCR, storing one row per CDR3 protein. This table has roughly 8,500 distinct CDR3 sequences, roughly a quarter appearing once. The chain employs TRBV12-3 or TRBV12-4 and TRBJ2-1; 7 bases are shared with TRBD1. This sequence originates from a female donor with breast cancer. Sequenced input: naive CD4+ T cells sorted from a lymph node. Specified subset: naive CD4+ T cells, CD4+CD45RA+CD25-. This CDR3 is CASSLAHRGLYNQQFF. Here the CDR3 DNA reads TGTGCCAGCAGTTTAGCCCACAGGGGCCTTTACAATCAGCAGTTCTTC.